This T cell receptor (beta chain) was profiled in a study of graft-versus-host responses after intestinal transplantation. Study-level information: Induction with anti-thymocyte globulin, then tacrolimus and steroids for three to four years, was given to all recipients.

This clone was seen more than once but under ten times. Labeling with CFSE marked roughly 200,000 responder cells, which were plated with roughly 200,000 irradiated, violet-dye-labeled stimulator cells. Per germline, CDR1 MNHEY and CDR2 SVGAGI. The CDR3 covers 13 residues. V was clipped by 1 base and J by 6 bases; unmatched bases: 2. Clones were sequenced by immunoSEQ multiplex PCR, and TCRdb holds only the in-frame ones, with some missing. Of roughly 8,000 clones listed, around 30% are singletons. This chain uses TRBV6-5 with TRBJ1-2; 7 bases map to TRBD1. The receptor was isolated from a human patient who received an intestinal transplant. The source was alloreactive CD8+ T cells from a mixed lymphocyte reaction culture, collected before intestinal transplant. Subset specified: CFSE-low proliferating T cells sorted from roughly 6-day pre-transplant mixed lymphocyte reaction (GvH or HvG direction). The DNA of the CDR3 is TGTGCCAGCAGTTACTACAGGGGTAATGGCTACACCTTC. Encoded protein: CASSYYRGNGYTF.